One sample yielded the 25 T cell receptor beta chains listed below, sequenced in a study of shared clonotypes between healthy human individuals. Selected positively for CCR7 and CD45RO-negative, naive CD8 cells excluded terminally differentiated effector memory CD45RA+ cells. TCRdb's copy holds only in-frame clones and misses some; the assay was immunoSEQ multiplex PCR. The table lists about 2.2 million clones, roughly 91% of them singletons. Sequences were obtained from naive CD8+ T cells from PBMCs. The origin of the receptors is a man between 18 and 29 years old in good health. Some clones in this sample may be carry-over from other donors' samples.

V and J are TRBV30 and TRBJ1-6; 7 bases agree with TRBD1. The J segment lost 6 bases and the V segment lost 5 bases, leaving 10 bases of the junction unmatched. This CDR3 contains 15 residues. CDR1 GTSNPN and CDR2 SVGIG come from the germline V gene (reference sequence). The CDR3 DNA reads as TGTGCCTGGGCTGATCTCGGACAGGTTAATTCACCCCTCCACTTT. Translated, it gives CAWADLGQVNSPLHF.

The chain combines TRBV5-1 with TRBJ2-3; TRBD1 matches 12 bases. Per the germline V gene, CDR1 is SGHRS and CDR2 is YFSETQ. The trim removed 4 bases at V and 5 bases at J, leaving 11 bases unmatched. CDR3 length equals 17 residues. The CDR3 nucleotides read TGCGCCAGCAGCCTGTTCTCCGGGACAGGGGGCGAAGATACGCAGTATTTT. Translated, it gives CASSLFSGTGGEDTQYF.

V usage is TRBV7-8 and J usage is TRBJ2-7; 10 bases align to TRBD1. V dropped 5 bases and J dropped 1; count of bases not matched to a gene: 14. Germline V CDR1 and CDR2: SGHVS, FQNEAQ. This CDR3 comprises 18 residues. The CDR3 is CASSPTETWGQGSYEQYF. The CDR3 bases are TGTGCCAGCAGCCCAACCGAAACTTGGGGACAGGGGTCCTACGAGCAGTACTTC. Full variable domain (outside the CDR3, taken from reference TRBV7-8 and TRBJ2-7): GAGVSQSPRYKVAKRGQDVALRCDPISGHVSLFWYQQALGQGPEFLTYFQNEAQLDKSGLPSDRFFAERPEGSVSTLKIQRTQQEDSAVYLCASSPTETWGQGSYEQYFGPGTRLTVT.

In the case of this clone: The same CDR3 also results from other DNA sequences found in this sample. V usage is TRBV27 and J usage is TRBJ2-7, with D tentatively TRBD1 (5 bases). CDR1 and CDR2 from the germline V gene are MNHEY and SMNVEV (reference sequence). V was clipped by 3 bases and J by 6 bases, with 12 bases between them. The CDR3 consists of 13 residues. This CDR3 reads CASSFGRAGEQYF. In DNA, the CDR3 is TGTGCCAGCAGTTTTGGCAGGGCAGGCGAGCAGTACTTC.

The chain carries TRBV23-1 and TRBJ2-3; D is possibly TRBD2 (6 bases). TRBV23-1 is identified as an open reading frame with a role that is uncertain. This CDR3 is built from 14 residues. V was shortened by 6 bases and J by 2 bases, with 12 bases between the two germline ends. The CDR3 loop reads CASRGGRSTDTQYF. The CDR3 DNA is TGCGCCAGCAGGGGGGGACGTTCCACAGATACGCAGTATTTT.

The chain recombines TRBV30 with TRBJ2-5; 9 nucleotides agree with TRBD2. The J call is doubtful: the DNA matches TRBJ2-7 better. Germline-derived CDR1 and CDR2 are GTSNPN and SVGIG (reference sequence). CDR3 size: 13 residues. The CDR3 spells CAGIAGEAYEQYF. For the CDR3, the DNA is TGTGCCGGGATAGCGGGAGAGGCTTACGAGCAGTACTTC.

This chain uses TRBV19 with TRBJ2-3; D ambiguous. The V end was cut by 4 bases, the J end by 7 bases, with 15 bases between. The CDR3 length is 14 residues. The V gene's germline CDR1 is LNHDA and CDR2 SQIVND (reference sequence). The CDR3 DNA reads TGTGCCAGTAGTACTCCGGAAGGGATCAATACGCAGTATTTT. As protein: CASSTPEGINTQYF.

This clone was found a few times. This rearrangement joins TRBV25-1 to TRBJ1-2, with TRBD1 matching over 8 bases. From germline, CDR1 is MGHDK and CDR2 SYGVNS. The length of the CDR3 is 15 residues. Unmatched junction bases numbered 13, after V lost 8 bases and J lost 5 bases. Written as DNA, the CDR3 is TGTGCCAGCTATGACGACCGGGACAGGTGGTATGGCTACACCTTC. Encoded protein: CASYDDRDRWYGYTF.

The CDR3 bases are TGTGCCAGCAGCTCGGGGGGTCGTAGCAATCAGCCCCAGCATTTT. This sequence encodes CASSSGGRSNQPQHF. The chain links TRBV9 to TRBJ1-5, with D perhaps matching TRBD1 (5 bases). This CDR3 has 15 amino acids. CDR1 and CDR2 from the germline V gene are SGDLS and YYNGEE. V gave up 4 bases and J gave up 0 bases, with 11 bases separating them.

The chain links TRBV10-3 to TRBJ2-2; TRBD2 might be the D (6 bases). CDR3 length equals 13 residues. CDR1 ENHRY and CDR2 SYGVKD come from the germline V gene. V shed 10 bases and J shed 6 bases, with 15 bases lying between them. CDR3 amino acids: CASQEGVAGELFF. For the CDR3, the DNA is TGTGCCAGCCAGGAGGGAGTTGCCGGGGAGCTGTTTTTT.

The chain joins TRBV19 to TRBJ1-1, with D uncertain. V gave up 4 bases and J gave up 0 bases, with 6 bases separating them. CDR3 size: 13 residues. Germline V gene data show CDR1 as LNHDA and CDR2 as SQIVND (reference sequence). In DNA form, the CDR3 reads TGTGCCAGTAGTACACGGATGAACACTGAAGCTTTCTTT. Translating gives CASSTRMNTEAFF.

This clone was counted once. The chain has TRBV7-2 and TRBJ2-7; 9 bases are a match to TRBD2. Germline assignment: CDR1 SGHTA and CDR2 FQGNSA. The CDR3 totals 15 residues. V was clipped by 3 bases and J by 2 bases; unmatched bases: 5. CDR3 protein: CASSFTSGPTYEQYF. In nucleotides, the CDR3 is TGTGCCAGCAGCTTTACTAGCGGGCCGACCTACGAGCAGTACTTC.

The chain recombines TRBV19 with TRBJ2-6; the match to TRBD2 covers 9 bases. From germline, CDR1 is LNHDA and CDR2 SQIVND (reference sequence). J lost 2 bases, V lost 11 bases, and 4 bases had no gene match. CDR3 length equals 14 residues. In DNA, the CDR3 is TGTGCCTCCTGCGGGGGGGCTGGGGCCAACGTCCTGACTTTC. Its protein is CASCGGAGANVLTF.

CDR3 in DNA: TGTGCCAGCAGTCCCACAGCGGACCGGCGCTACTATGGCTACACCTTC. Its protein is CASSPTADRRYYGYTF. This chain connects TRBV28 to TRBJ1-2; D is unresolved. This CDR3 region has 16 residues. Germline V gives CDR1 MDHEN, CDR2 SYDVKM. V gave up 5 bases and J gave up 3 bases, with 19 bases separating them.

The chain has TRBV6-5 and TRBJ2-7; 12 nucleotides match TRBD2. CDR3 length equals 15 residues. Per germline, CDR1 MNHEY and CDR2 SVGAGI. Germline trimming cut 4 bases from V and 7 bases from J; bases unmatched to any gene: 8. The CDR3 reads CASSFSSGRGGEQYF. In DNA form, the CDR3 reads TGTGCCAGCAGTTTCTCTAGCGGGAGGGGGGGGGAGCAGTACTTC.

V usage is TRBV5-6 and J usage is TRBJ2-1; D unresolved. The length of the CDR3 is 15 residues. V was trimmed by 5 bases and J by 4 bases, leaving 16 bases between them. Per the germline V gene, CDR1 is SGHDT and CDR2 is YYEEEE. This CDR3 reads CASSPDLAGYNEQFF. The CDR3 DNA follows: TGTGCCAGCAGTCCCGACTTGGCTGGTTACAATGAGCAGTTCTTC.

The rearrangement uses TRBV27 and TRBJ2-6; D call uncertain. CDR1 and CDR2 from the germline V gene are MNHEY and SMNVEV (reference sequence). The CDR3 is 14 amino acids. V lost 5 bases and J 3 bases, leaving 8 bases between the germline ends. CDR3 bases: TGTGCCAGCAGTATCGGTGGTGGGGCCAACGTCCTGACTTTC. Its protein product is CASSIGGGANVLTF.

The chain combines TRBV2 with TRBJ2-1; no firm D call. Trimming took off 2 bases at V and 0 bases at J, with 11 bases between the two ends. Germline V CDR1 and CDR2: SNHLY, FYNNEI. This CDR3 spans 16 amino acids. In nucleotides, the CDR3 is TGTGCCAGCAGTGAAAGGAGAACAAGCTCCTACAATGAGCAGTTCTTC. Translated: CASSERRTSSYNEQFF.

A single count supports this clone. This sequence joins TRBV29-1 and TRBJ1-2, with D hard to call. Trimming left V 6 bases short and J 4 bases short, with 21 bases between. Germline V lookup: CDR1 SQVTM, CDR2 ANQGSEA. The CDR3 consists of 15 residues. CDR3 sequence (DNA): TGCAGCGTACGGATAGTGGGAGTGGAATCCTATGGCTACACCTTC. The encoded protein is CSVRIVGVESYGYTF.

CDR3 bases: TGTGCCAGCAGCGTAGGTAGCGGGAGAGGTCTAGAGACCCAGTACTTC. Protein sequence: CASSVGSGRGLETQYF. The gene calls are TRBV9 and TRBJ2-5; 9 bases align to TRBD2. This CDR3 has 16 residues. CDR1 SGDLS and CDR2 YYNGEE come from the germline V gene. V was pared by 0 bases and J by 4 bases, with 7 bases of the junction left unmatched.

In DNA form, the CDR3 reads TGCAGCGCAAAACGGACTAGCGGGAGGTACAATGAGCAGTTCTTC. It encodes CSAKRTSGRYNEQFF. The chain uses TRBV29-1 and TRBJ2-1; 14 nucleotides agree with TRBD2. This CDR3 has 15 amino acids. In germline, CDR1 is SQVTM, CDR2 ANQGSEA. Germline trimming cut 7 bases from V and 4 bases from J; bases unmatched to any gene: 6.

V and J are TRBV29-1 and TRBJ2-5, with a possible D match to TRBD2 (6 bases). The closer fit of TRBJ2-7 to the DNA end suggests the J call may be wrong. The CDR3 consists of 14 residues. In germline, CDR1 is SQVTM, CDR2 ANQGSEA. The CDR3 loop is CSVEDRGTFYEQYF. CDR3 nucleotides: TGCAGCGTTGAAGATCGCGGGACCTTCTACGAGCAGTACTTC.

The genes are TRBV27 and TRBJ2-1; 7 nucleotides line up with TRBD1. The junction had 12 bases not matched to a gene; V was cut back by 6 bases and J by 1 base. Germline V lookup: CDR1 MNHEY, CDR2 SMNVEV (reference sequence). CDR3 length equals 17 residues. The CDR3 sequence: CASRSQGQARSYNEQFF. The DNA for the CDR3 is TGTGCCAGCAGAAGCCAAGGACAGGCCAGGTCCTACAATGAGCAGTTCTTC.

In nucleotides, the CDR3 is TGCGCCAGCAGCTTGGACGGGACTGATTGGGGAGCTTTCTTT. This encodes CASSLDGTDWGAFF. The chain links TRBV5-1 to TRBJ1-1; possible D gene TRBD1, 5 bases. V was trimmed by 0 bases and J by 10 bases, leaving 16 bases between them. Germline assignment: CDR1 SGHRS and CDR2 YFSETQ. The CDR3 is made up of 14 amino acids. The full variable domain, completed using reference TRBV5-1 and TRBJ1-1, is KAGVTQTPRYLIKTRGQQVTLSCSPISGHRSVSWYQQTPGQGLQFLFEYFSETQRNKGNFPGRFSGRQFSNSRSEMNVSTLELGDSALYLCASSLDGTDWGAFFGQGTRLTVV.

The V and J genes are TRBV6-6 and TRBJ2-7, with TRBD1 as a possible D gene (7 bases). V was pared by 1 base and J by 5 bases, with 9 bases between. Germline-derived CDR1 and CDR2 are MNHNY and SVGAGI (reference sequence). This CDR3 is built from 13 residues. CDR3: CASSYFRGDEQYF. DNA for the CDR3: TGTGCCAGCAGTTACTTCAGGGGGGACGAGCAGTACTTC.